The clone carrying this TCR beta chain was observed a few times. The target antigen is unknown. The CDR3 extends over 18 amino acids. CDR1 and CDR2 from the germline V gene are SGHNT and YENEEA. V was clipped by 3 bases and J by 1 base; unmatched bases: 12. The data were obtained in a study of cytomegalovirus exposure and HLA in healthy donors. Notes on the study in general: Most TCR beta V segments were productive about 87% or about 30% of the time in an earlier analysis.

In the PCR, 60 Vbeta and 13 Jbeta primers were used. Clones were read by immunoSEQ multiplex PCR, and TCRdb kept only the in-frame ones, dropping some. Here the sample spans under 200,000 clones, 60% to 85% being singletons. This chain connects TRBV11-3 to TRBJ2-5; TRBD2 agrees at 9 bases. The receptor comes from a male donor in good health and CMV-seropositive. Sequenced sample: PBMCs. The CDR3 sequence: CASSLARLAGNGQETQYF. The CDR3 nucleotides read TGTGCCAGCAGCTTGGCTCGCCTAGCGGGGAATGGCCAAGAGACCCAGTACTTC.